The 24 T cell receptor beta chains presented below share a single source sample, sequenced in a study of blood T cell repertoires in COVID-19. Assay used: immunoSEQ multiplex PCR; TCRdb lists only in-frame clones, some missing. This sample has fewer than 130,000 clones, with roughly four fifths found just once. The sequenced material came from peripheral blood. The receptors were sampled from a woman aged 60 to 75 with acute or convalescent COVID-19.

There are a few counts of this clone. This sequence joins TRBV5-1 and TRBJ2-7; TRBD1 aligns across 9 bases. After removal of 5 bases from V and 5 bases from J, the junction contained 8 bases not matched to a gene. The germline gives CDR1 SGHRS, CDR2 YFSETQ. This CDR3 is 14 amino acids long. The CDR3 is CASSSGTGMNEQYF. The CDR3 nucleotides read TGCGCCAGCAGTTCCGGGACAGGGATGAACGAGCAGTACTTC.

V and J are TRBV5-6 and TRBJ1-2; a weak D match, TRBD1 (5 bases). Germline loops: CDR1 SGHDT, CDR2 YYEEEE. The length of the CDR3 is 15 residues. V lost 4 bases and J 4 bases, leaving 17 bases between the germline ends. The CDR3 DNA reads as TGTGCCAGCAGCCTGGGCCCAGGGAACCTCTATGGCTACACCTTC. Protein: CASSLGPGNLYGYTF.

V usage is TRBV11-2 and J usage is TRBJ2-5, with D uncertain. The CDR3 consists of 12 residues. V gave up 4 bases and J gave up 5 bases, with 8 bases separating them. Germline-derived CDR1 and CDR2 are SGHAT and FQNNGV. The CDR3 DNA sequence: TGTGCCAGCAGCTCCCAACGGGAGACCCAGTACTTC. It codes for CASSSQRETQYF.

V gene TRBV5-4 combines with J gene TRBJ2-5, with 9 bases matching TRBD2. Looked up from germline, CDR1 is SGHNT and CDR2 is YYREEE (reference sequence). With 0 bases clipped from V and 3 bases from J, the junction kept 6 bases outside the gene matches. The CDR3 consists of 16 residues. The CDR3 is CASSLVAGVNKETQYF. The CDR3 bases are TGTGCCAGCAGCTTGGTAGCGGGGGTAAATAAAGAGACCCAGTACTTC.

V is TRBV12-5 and J is TRBJ1-6, with 12 nucleotides matching TRBD1. V shed 4 bases and J 5 bases; nucleotides not matched to a gene: 6. Germline-derived CDR1 and CDR2 are LGHNT and FRNRAP. CDR3 length: 17 amino acids. CDR3 amino acids: CASGSTGTGGNNSPLHF. The CDR3 DNA reads TGTGCTAGTGGTTCAACCGGGACAGGGGGCAATAATTCACCCCTCCACTTT.

The genes are TRBV5-1 and TRBJ1-2, with 7 bases lining up with TRBD1. Germline lookup yields CDR1 SGHRS and CDR2 YFSETQ. The CDR3 is made up of 16 amino acids. The junction had 13 bases not matched to a gene; V was cut back by 0 bases and J by 8 bases. The CDR3 DNA follows: TGCGCCAGCAGCTTGGCCGAGGGGGCCCGGTCTCGGGGCTACACCTTC. Protein: CASSLAEGARSRGYTF.

The table lists this clone with a few counts. CDR3: CAWNRDRFSPLHF. The CDR3 DNA sequence: TGTGCCTGGAACCGGGACAGGTTTTCACCCCTCCACTTT. The chain joins TRBV30 to TRBJ1-6; 8 positions agree with TRBD1. V lost 4 bases and J lost 9; bases outside the gene matches: 5. The germline CDR1 and CDR2 sequences are GTSNPN and SVGIG (reference sequence). The CDR3 totals 13 residues.

The chain joins TRBV14 to TRBJ2-1; D may be TRBD2 (6 bases). V gave up 1 base and J gave up 4 bases, with 11 bases separating them. This CDR3 comprises 15 residues. Looked up from germline, CDR1 is SGHDN and CDR2 is FVKESK. The CDR3 is CASSQAGGGYNEQFF. In DNA form, the CDR3 reads TGTGCCAGCAGCCAAGCAGGTGGGGGGTACAATGAGCAGTTCTTC. Combining the CDR3 with reference TRBV14 and TRBJ2-1 gives the whole variable domain EAGVTQFPSHSVIEKGQTVTLRCDPISGHDNLYWYRRVMGKEIKFLLHFVKESKQDESGMPNNRFLAERTGGTYSTLKVQPAELEDSGVYFCASSQAGGGYNEQFFGPGTRLTVL.

The chain links TRBV7-2 to TRBJ1-2; perhaps TRBD1 as D (6 bases). The germline CDR1 and CDR2 sequences are SGHTA and FQGNSA. With 1 base removed from V and 0 bases from J, the gap between germline ends came to 9 bases. The length of the CDR3 is 15 residues. CDR3 loop: CASSLGQGPNYGYTF. The CDR3, as DNA: TGTGCCAGCAGCTTAGGTCAGGGGCCTAACTATGGCTACACCTTC.

The chain joins TRBV5-8 to TRBJ1-1; D not resolved. Trimming removed 0 bases at V and 1 base at J, with 4 bases between. Germline values: CDR1 SGHTS, CDR2 YDEGEE. This CDR3 has 13 residues. CDR3 sequence reads: CASSLGGNTEAFF. The CDR3 DNA follows: TGTGCCAGCAGCTTGGGCGGGAACACTGAAGCTTTCTTT.

The chain employs TRBV6-5 and TRBJ1-5; 8 nucleotides align to TRBD1. In germline, CDR1 is MNHEY, CDR2 SVGAGI. This CDR3 region has 13 residues. The trim removed 8 bases at V and 7 bases at J, leaving 7 bases unmatched. Here the CDR3 reads CASHDRGAQPQHF. The CDR3 DNA follows: TGTGCCAGCCATGACAGGGGAGCCCAGCCCCAGCATTTT.

The chain has TRBV20-1 and TRBJ2-7; D unresolved. Trimming took 7 bases from V and 3 from J, leaving 10 bases between them. Germline assignment: CDR1 DFQATT and CDR2 SNEGSKA (reference sequence). There are 11 residues in the CDR3. The CDR3 region has the DNA TGCAGTGTAACAGAAAACTACGAGCAGTACTTC. Encoded protein: CSVTENYEQYF.

The gene calls are TRBV19 and TRBJ1-1; TRBD1 agrees at 9 bases. Germline V lookup: CDR1 LNHDA, CDR2 SQIVND (reference sequence). This CDR3 region has 14 residues. V was pared by 2 bases and J by 5 bases, with 3 bases of the junction left unmatched. CDR3 in DNA: TGTGCCAGTAGTATAAGGACAGGGGCGACTGAAGCTTTCTTT. Its translation is CASSIRTGATEAFF.

V gene TRBV9 combines with J gene TRBJ1-1; possible D gene TRBD1, 5 bases. In germline, CDR1 is SGDLS, CDR2 YYNGEE. The length of the CDR3 is 13 residues. Trimming pared 4 bases from V and 10 bases from J, leaving 17 bases between. CDR3 sequence: CASSSGTGVTAFF. Written as DNA, the CDR3 is TGTGCCAGCAGCTCAGGGACGGGAGTAACAGCTTTCTTT. The full variable domain, with the rest looked up from reference TRBV9 and TRBJ1-1, is DSGVTQTPKHLITATGQRVTLRCSPRSGDLSVYWYQQSLDQGLQFLIQYYNGEERAKGNILERFSAQQFPDLHSELNLSSLELGDSALYFCASSSGTGVTAFFGQGTRLTVV.

The rearrangement joins TRBV14 to TRBJ1-2; 7 bases agree with TRBD1. Germline-derived CDR1 and CDR2 are SGHDN and FVKESK. The CDR3 consists of 15 residues. V was pared by 3 bases and J by 4 bases, with 8 bases of the junction left unmatched. The CDR3 coding sequence is TGTGCCAGCAGCCATGGTCGACAGGGAACCTATGGCTACACCTTC. This sequence encodes CASSHGRQGTYGYTF.

The V gene is TRBV7-2, the J gene TRBJ2-7; 12 bases match TRBD2. The CDR3 has 17 residues. Germline values: CDR1 SGHTA, CDR2 FQGNSA. V lost 5 bases to trimming and J lost 0 bases; unmatched junction nucleotides: 8. CDR3 coding DNA: TGTACCAGCAGCCCAGGCTTACTAGCGGGGGGCTCCTACGAGCAGTACTTC. This codes for CTSSPGLLAGGSYEQYF.

The CDR3 DNA reads TGTGCCAGCAGTCCGGGACAGGGGACCGGCTACACCTTC. Its protein is CASSPGQGTGYTF. The chain couples TRBV28 to TRBJ1-2; 10 positions match TRBD1. There are 13 residues in the CDR3. The J segment lost 8 bases and the V segment lost 5 bases, leaving 5 bases of the junction unmatched. The V gene's germline CDR1 is MDHEN and CDR2 SYDVKM.

The CDR3 bases are TGTGCCAGCAGCCAGACAGGGTCTGGAAACACCATATATTTT. It encodes CASSQTGSGNTIYF. The chain combines TRBV3-1 (or the pseudogene TRBV3-2) with TRBJ1-3, with 7 bases matching TRBD1. With V trimmed by 3 bases and J by 1 base, 0 bases remained unmatched. The CDR3 loop spans 14 amino acids. Germline CDR1 reads LGHDT; CDR2 reads YNNKEL (reference sequence).

The rearrangement links TRBV7-8 to TRBJ2-2, with D maybe TRBD1 (6 bases). Germline CDR1 and CDR2: SGHVS and FQNEAQ. The CDR3 extends over 15 amino acids. V shed 1 base and J shed 3 bases, with 9 bases lying between them. CDR3 region: CASSLDGQYTGELFF. As DNA, the CDR3 is TGTGCCAGCAGCTTAGATGGACAGTACACCGGGGAGCTGTTTTTT.

This chain uses TRBV2 with TRBJ2-5; D is possibly TRBD2 (5 bases). This CDR3 has 13 residues. CDR1 SNHLY and CDR2 FYNNEI come from the germline V gene. Trimming took 4 bases from V and 7 from J, leaving 13 bases between them. CDR3 nucleotides: TGTGCCAGCAGTGGGGCGGCTGAGGGGACCCAGTACTTC. It yields the protein CASSGAAEGTQYF.

This clone appeared a single time. This chain connects TRBV19 to TRBJ2-1; no definite D call. The CDR3 consists of 12 residues. Germline CDR1 is LNHDA and CDR2 is SQIVND (reference sequence). V gave up 5 bases and J gave up 8 bases, with 10 bases separating them. CDR3 loop: CASSPRLDEQFF. CDR3 in DNA: TGTGCCAGTAGTCCCCGGTTGGATGAGCAGTTCTTC.

The chain couples TRBV4-3 to TRBJ2-1; D is possibly TRBD1 (5 bases). Per the germline V gene, CDR1 is LGHNA and CDR2 is YSLEER. Trimming pared 0 bases from V and 0 bases from J, leaving 12 bases between. The CDR3 extends over 17 amino acids. CDR3 loop: CASSQETDLYSYNEQFF. CDR3 in DNA: TGCGCCAGCAGCCAAGAGACAGACCTTTACTCCTACAATGAGCAGTTCTTC.

The CDR3 nucleotides read TGTGCCACCAGCAGAGATAATTCGGGTTTCTACAATGAGCAGTTCTTC. Residues: CATSRDNSGFYNEQFF. V usage is TRBV15 and J usage is TRBJ2-1; D call uncertain. The germline V and J ends were trimmed by 0 bases and 3 bases, with 12 bases remaining between them. The CDR3 extends over 16 amino acids. The germline CDR1 and CDR2 sequences are LNHNV and YYDKDF (reference sequence).

V and J are TRBV25-1 and TRBJ2-3; 7 bases align to TRBD2. The germline V gene encodes CDR1 MGHDK and CDR2 SYGVNS. The V and J ends lost 4 bases and 1 base, in that order; junction bases with no gene match: 8. The CDR3 length is 16 residues. The DNA of the CDR3 is TGTGCCAGCAGTGGATCCGCGCTAGCGGGCACAGATACGCAGTATTTT. This sequence encodes CASSGSALAGTDTQYF.